The 16 T cell receptor beta chains below come from one sample, sequenced in a study of blood T cell repertoires in COVID-19. Repertoires were generated with immunoSEQ multiplex PCR, while TCRdb's copy carries only in-frame clones and drops some. Found here are about 200,000 clones, around 86% of them singletons; the top ten hold 4.4%. The sequenced material came from peripheral blood. Receptor source: a man aged 45-65 years with acute or convalescent COVID-19.

The chain is built from TRBV2 and TRBJ1-3; no clear D gene. The CDR3 consists of 11 residues. The germline V and J ends were trimmed by 8 bases and 8 bases, with 10 bases remaining between them. CDR1 SNHLY and CDR2 FYNNEI come from the germline V gene. In nucleotides, the CDR3 is TGTGCCAGCCAGATGGACTACACCATATATTTT. Translation gives CASQMDYTIYF.

This rearrangement joins TRBV19 to TRBJ1-4, with TRBD1 identical over 8 bases. The V gene's germline CDR1 is LNHDA and CDR2 SQIVND (reference sequence). J was trimmed by 8 bases and V by 3 bases; bases with no gene match: 5. The CDR3 is 14 residues long. The CDR3 loop reads CASSIVTGDEKLFF. The CDR3 DNA is TGTGCCAGTAGTATCGTGACAGGGGACGAAAAACTGTTTTTT. Together with reference TRBV19 and TRBJ1-4, the CDR3 gives the full variable domain: DGGITQSPKYLFRKEGQNVTLSCEQNLNHDAMYWYRQDPGQGLRLIYYSQIVNDFQKGDIAEGYSVSREKKESFPLTVTSAQKNPTAFYLCASSIVTGDEKLFFGSGTQLSVL.

The V call is TRBV6-5, the J call TRBJ1-1; 7 bases are shared with TRBD1. V lost 6 bases to trimming and J lost 3 bases; unmatched junction nucleotides: 4. This CDR3 contains 13 residues. Germline V gene lookup returns CDR1 MNHEY and CDR2 SVGAGI. CDR3 DNA: TGTGCCAGCAGGGCTCAGGGGGACACTGAAGCTTTCTTT. Translating it yields CASRAQGDTEAFF.

In this sample, this clone turned up a few times. The chain has TRBV30 and TRBJ1-2; 8 positions match TRBD1. Trimming cost V 2 bases and J 8 bases; bases outside gene matches: 10. The CDR3 is made up of 14 amino acids. Germline loops: CDR1 GTSNPN, CDR2 SVGIG (reference sequence). CDR3 DNA sequence: TGTGCCTGGAGTTCAACCCAGGGGGCGCGAGGCTACACCTTC. It encodes CAWSSTQGARGYTF.

The rearrangement links TRBV7-7 to TRBJ2-5; 9 bases fit TRBD1. The V gene end was trimmed by 5 bases and the J gene end by 2 bases; junction bases not matched to a gene: 6. Germline V gives CDR1 SSHAT, CDR2 FNYEAQ (reference sequence). This CDR3 is built from 15 residues. The CDR3 coding sequence is TGTGCCAGCAGCCCTCGGGACAGGGAACAAGAGACCCAGTACTTC. The encoded protein is CASSPRDREQETQYF.

The chain joins TRBV11-2 to TRBJ2-5, with D possibly being TRBD1 (5 bases). From germline, CDR1 is SGHAT and CDR2 FQNNGV. This CDR3 region has 14 residues. The V gene lost 3 bases and the J gene lost 5 bases, with 13 bases spanning the gap. CDR3 loop: CASSFGGAGETQYF. CDR3 DNA: TGTGCCAGCAGCTTTGGTGGGGCTGGGGAGACCCAGTACTTC.

This clone was observed a single time. The rearrangement joins TRBV7-8 to TRBJ1-2; D might be TRBD1 (6 bases). Germline V gene lookup returns CDR1 SGHVS and CDR2 FQNEAQ. V shed 4 bases and J shed 3 bases, with 9 bases lying between them. The CDR3 runs to 13 residues. The CDR3 reads CASSSTGHYGYTF. The DNA for the CDR3 is TGTGCCAGCAGCTCTACAGGGCACTATGGCTACACCTTC.

This chain uses TRBV5-6 with TRBJ1-5, with a weak D call TRBD1 (5 bases). With 4 bases removed from V and 3 bases from J, the gap between germline ends came to 17 bases. This CDR3 is 16 amino acids long. CDR1 and CDR2 (germline): SGHDT, YYEEEE. The CDR3 DNA reads as TGTGCCAGCAGCCGAAGGGGCGGGGGTCTCAATCAGCCCCAGCATTTT. Its translation: CASSRRGGGLNQPQHF.

The count of this clone is one. CDR3 coding DNA: TGTGCCAGCAGCCTCGGGTTCCCAAACACTGAAGCTTTCTTT. Encoded protein: CASSLGFPNTEAFF. J is TRBJ1-1 and V is TRBV7-3; D not resolved. The CDR3 has 14 amino acids. V was clipped by 5 bases and J by 2 bases, with 12 bases between them. CDR1 is SGHTA and CDR2 is FQGTGA in the germline V gene.

The V gene is TRBV2, the J gene TRBJ2-1; 7 bases line up with TRBD1. J gave up 8 bases and V 4 bases, and 8 bases lay outside the gene matches. This CDR3 spans 14 amino acids. CDR1 is SNHLY, CDR2 FYNNEI, per germline. CDR3 loop: CASSVEQGLDEQFF. The CDR3 coding sequence is TGTGCCAGCAGTGTTGAACAGGGGCTGGATGAGCAGTTCTTC.

The chain couples TRBV19 to TRBJ2-1; possible D gene TRBD1, 5 bases. This CDR3 is built from 12 residues. The germline CDR1 and CDR2 sequences are LNHDA and SQIVND (reference sequence). The V end was cut by 6 bases, the J end by 11 bases, with 14 bases between. The CDR3 nucleotides read TGTGCCAGTAGCCCCCTCAGACAGAAGCAGTTCTTC. Encoded protein: CASSPLRQKQFF.

V is TRBV19 and J is TRBJ1-2; weak D call: TRBD1 (6 bases). V lost 4 bases, J lost 4 bases, and 13 bases lay in between. Germline loops: CDR1 LNHDA, CDR2 SQIVND (reference sequence). This CDR3 spans 14 amino acids. The CDR3, as DNA: TGTGCCAGTAGTAATAGAGACAGGACCTATGGCTACACCTTC. Its protein product is CASSNRDRTYGYTF.

This clone was recorded a few times. The V call is TRBV11-2, the J call TRBJ2-3, with 8 bases matching TRBD2. V was clipped by 5 bases and J by 7 bases; unmatched bases: 11. Germline V CDR1 and CDR2: SGHAT, FQNNGV. The CDR3 totals 15 residues. Here the CDR3 reads CASSLNSGVLYTQYF. CDR3 nucleotide sequence: TGTGCCAGCAGCCTCAATAGCGGGGTCCTCTATACGCAGTATTTT.

The rearrangement joins TRBV2 to TRBJ2-5; perhaps TRBD2 as D (7 bases). CDR1 and CDR2 (germline): SNHLY, FYNNEI. The CDR3 is made up of 13 amino acids. Trimming removed 8 bases at V and 5 bases at J, with 15 bases between. CDR3 in amino acids: CASVGGGRETQYF. CDR3 sequence (DNA): TGTGCCAGCGTTGGGGGGGGCCGCGAGACCCAGTACTTC.

The chain carries TRBV9 and TRBJ2-1; 7 positions match TRBD2. Germline loops: CDR1 SGDLS, CDR2 YYNGEE. Trimming removed 1 base from V and 0 bases from J; junction bases left unmatched: 4. The CDR3 length is 16 residues. The CDR3 is CASSVSGAPSYNEQFF. CDR3 DNA sequence: TGTGCCAGCAGCGTAAGCGGGGCCCCCTCCTACAATGAGCAGTTCTTC.

The chain employs TRBV19 and TRBJ1-1; the match to TRBD1 covers 12 bases. V lost 5 bases, J lost 8 bases, and 15 bases stayed unmatched. In germline, CDR1 is LNHDA, CDR2 SQIVND (reference sequence). This CDR3 is 17 amino acids long. This CDR3 reads CASSRIGTGTGGPEAFF. CDR3 sequence (DNA): TGTGCCAGTAGTCGGATTGGTACCGGGACAGGGGGCCCGGAAGCTTTCTTT.